These 7 T cell receptor beta chains came from one sample sequenced in a study of response to subunit inactivated influenza vaccine. TCRdb re-analysed the RT-PCR reads in MiXCR, keeping a single row per CDR3 protein. This sample yields around 500,000 distinct CDR3 sequences, of which roughly 9.8% are seen a single time; 9.5% to 15% belongs to the top ten. Sequencing used PBMCs from blood, obtained more than 35 days after vaccination. These receptors all come from a man aged 50 or older who received an inactivated influenza vaccine.

Only a few counts were recorded for this clonotype. The chain employs TRBV5-1 and TRBJ2-1, with 7 bases lining up with TRBD2. CDR3 size: 14 residues. J gave up 8 bases and V 0 bases, and 5 bases lay outside the gene matches. Germline CDR1 and CDR2: SGHRS and YFSETQ. CDR3 region: CASSLAAGRDEQFF. The CDR3 nucleotides read TGCGCCAGCAGCTTGGCAGCGGGGAGGGATGAGCAGTTCTTC.

This clonotype was observed a handful of times. The chain links TRBV4-3 to TRBJ2-4; D is unclear. CDR3 length: 14 amino acids. Germline values: CDR1 LGHNA, CDR2 YSLEER. The V and J ends lost 0 bases and 9 bases respectively, with 12 bases between them. The CDR3 DNA reads TGCGCCAGCAGCCAAGAAGTCCGTCGTAGCATTCAGTACTTC. This translates into CASSQEVRRSIQYF.

The rearrangement joins TRBV4-3 to TRBJ2-5; D perhaps matches TRBD2 (6 bases). Trimming pared 0 bases from V and 1 base from J, leaving 12 bases between. The germline CDR1 and CDR2 sequences are LGHNA and YSLEER. The CDR3 consists of 16 residues. The CDR3 DNA sequence: TGCGCCAGCAGCCAAGATCAATGGCGGGGCCAAGAGACCCAGTACTTC. This translates into CASSQDQWRGQETQYF.

The chain is built from TRBV5-1 and TRBJ2-1; D unclear. Germline V gene sequence: CDR1 SGHRS, CDR2 YFSETQ. This CDR3 is 16 amino acids long. V was shortened by 2 bases and J by 5 bases, with 17 bases between the two germline ends. CDR3 sequence: CASSLRVDRLNNEQFF. The CDR3 DNA follows: TGCGCCAGCAGCTTAAGGGTCGATAGGTTGAACAATGAGCAGTTCTTC.

This clonotype has a handful of counts. The chain uses TRBV5-6 and TRBJ2-5, with D possibly matching TRBD2 (5 bases). CDR3 size: 14 residues. Trimming cost V 5 bases and J 3 bases, with 14 bases left between them. CDR1 and CDR2 (germline): SGHDT, YYEEEE. CDR3 loop: CASRGVSVEETQYF. As DNA, the CDR3 is TGTGCCAGCAGGGGAGTTAGCGTTGAAGAGACCCAGTACTTC.

Ten or more counts support this clonotype. The chain couples TRBV5-6 to TRBJ1-5; D unresolved. The germline V gene encodes CDR1 SGHDT and CDR2 YYEEEE. The CDR3 extends over 12 amino acids. Trimming left V 5 bases short and J 3 bases short, with 6 bases between. The CDR3, as DNA: TGTGCCAGCAGTCGTATCAATCAGCCCCAGCATTTT. Translated, it gives CASSRINQPQHF.

This clonotype was detected ten times or more. This chain links TRBV7-9 with TRBJ1-2; 9 bases fit TRBD1. The CDR3 is 14 residues long. The germline V gene has CDR1 SEHNR and CDR2 FQNEAQ (reference sequence). After removal of 5 bases from V and 7 bases from J, the junction contained 8 bases not matched to a gene. DNA of the CDR3: TGTGCCAGCAGCCCCGCGGGACAGGGTCCTGGCTACACCTTC. Its protein product is CASSPAGQGPGYTF.